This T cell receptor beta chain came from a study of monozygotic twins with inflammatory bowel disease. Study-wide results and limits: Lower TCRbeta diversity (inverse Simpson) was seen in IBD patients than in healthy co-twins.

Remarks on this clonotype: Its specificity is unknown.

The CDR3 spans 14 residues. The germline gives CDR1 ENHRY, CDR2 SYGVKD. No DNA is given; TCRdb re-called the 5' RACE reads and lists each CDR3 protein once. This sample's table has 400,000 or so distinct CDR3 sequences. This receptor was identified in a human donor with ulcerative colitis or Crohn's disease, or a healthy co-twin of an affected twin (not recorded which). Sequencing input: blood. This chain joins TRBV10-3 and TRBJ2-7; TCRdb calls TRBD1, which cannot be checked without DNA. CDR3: CAIRSQGDSYEQYF.